The clone carrying this TCR beta chain occurred once. This sample was included in a study of blood T cell repertoires in COVID-19. Turning to the study itself: Collection of acute and convalescent COVID-19 samples took place in the United States, Italy and Spain. The analysed material was cDNA or gDNA that came from T cells, B-cell-depleted T cells, or PBMCs.

Trimming pared 5 bases from V and 0 bases from J, leaving 5 bases between. Germline CDR1 is SGHTA and CDR2 is FQGTGA. This CDR3 is built from 14 residues. Original methodology: Estimation of nucleated cell counts relied on the amplification of reference gene primers. The data were produced by immunoSEQ multiplex PCR, yet TCRdb's version contains in-frame clones alone and is incomplete. V, J and clone size are those of that table, while D and trimming were read from the DNA. The profile shows around 200,000 clones, around 86% of them singletons. This sequence originates from an older man with acute or convalescent COVID-19. Sequences were obtained from peripheral blood. The genes are TRBV7-3 and TRBJ2-6, with D tentatively TRBD2 (5 bases). In nucleotides, the CDR3 is TGTGCCAGCAGCGGGAGCTCTGGGGCCAACGTCCTGACTTTC. Its translation: CASSGSSGANVLTF.